These 10 T cell receptor beta chains were all obtained from the same sample, sequenced in a study of tumor and adjacent non-tumor tissue in lung cancer. RNA was extracted from bulk tissue without any cell sorting. A modified ARM-PCR protocol with three rounds of nested PCR amplified TCRbeta. TCRdb fed the multiplex PCR reads into MiXCR, producing one record per CDR3 protein. The data show around 200,000 distinct CDR3 sequences, 71% seen once. The sequenced material came from lung tumor tissue. The origin of the receptors is a man aged 55 to 70 with non-small cell lung cancer.

V and J are TRBV4-1 and TRBJ2-1, with a possible D match to TRBD1 (6 bases). The CDR3 totals 16 residues. Between the trimmed V and J ends, which lost 4 bases and 6 bases, there was a span of 19 bases. Germline CDR1 reads MGHRA; CDR2 reads YSYEKL. CDR3 coding DNA: TGCGCCAGCAGCCCGACGACAGGTCCCCGTCGCAATGAGCAGTTCTTC. As protein: CASSPTTGPRRNEQFF.

There are many counts of this clonotype. This sequence joins TRBV12-3 or TRBV12-4 and TRBJ1-6; D gene unclear. The V end lost 3 bases, the J end lost 7 bases, and 7 bases lay between the germline ends. The CDR3 extends over 13 amino acids. The CDR3 nucleotides read TGTGCCAGCAGTTTCGTAGGGAATTCACCCCTCCACTTT. This gives the protein CASSFVGNSPLHF.

Remarks on this clonotype: Germline is not matched at one junction end, which may reflect a read error. This sequence joins TRBV29-1 and TRBJ2-7; D is unclear. The V gene's germline CDR1 is SQVTM and CDR2 ANQGSEA. The CDR3 spans 10 residues. In DNA form, the CDR3 reads TGCAGCGCTCAAGATGACGAGCAGCACTTC. Translated, it gives CSAQDDEQHF.

This clonotype appeared a single time. A much larger clone is a single base away; this may be a read error. The rearrangement joins TRBV20-1 to TRBJ2-1; 11 positions agree with TRBD2. This CDR3 has 14 residues. Germline-derived CDR1 and CDR2 are DFQATT and SNEGSKA (reference sequence). CDR3 sequence (DNA): TGCAGTGTTAGAGAGGGGACTAGCGGCCCTGAGCAGTTCTTC. Amino acids: CSVREGTSGPEQFF.

The chain combines TRBV13 with TRBJ1-1; 8 bases are a match to TRBD1. The CDR3 totals 18 residues. Germline V CDR1 and CDR2: PRHDT, FYEKMQ (reference sequence). After removal of 6 bases from V and 3 bases from J, the junction contained 18 bases not matched to a gene. CDR3 loop: CASRLVGQGAYPHTEAFF. The CDR3 nucleotides are TGTGCCAGCAGGCTCGTAGGACAGGGAGCGTACCCCCACACTGAAGCTTTCTTT.

The chain carries TRBV20-1 and TRBJ2-3; possible D gene TRBD2, 5 bases. This CDR3 is 14 amino acids long. V was trimmed by 7 bases and J by 0 bases, leaving 14 bases between them. CDR1 and CDR2 (germline): DFQATT, SNEGSKA (reference sequence). The CDR3 sequence: CSGGGYSSTDTQYF. The CDR3 DNA reads TGCAGTGGCGGCGGGTATTCGAGCACAGATACGCAGTATTTT.

A remark on this clonotype: The junction departs from the called germline gene at one end, perhaps through a read error. CDR3 region: CATSLKGYEQYF. CDR3 in DNA: TGTGCCACCAGCTTGAAAGGGTACGAGCAATACTTC. The rearrangement joins TRBV5-5 to TRBJ2-7, with D uncertain. This CDR3 has 12 residues. CDR1 SGHKS and CDR2 YYEKEE come from the germline V gene (reference sequence). Looking up the rest from reference TRBV5-5 and TRBJ2-7 gives the full variable domain: DAGVTQSPTHLIKTRGQQVTLRCSPISGHKSVSWYQQVLGQGPQFIFQYYEKEERGRGNFPDRFSARQFPNYSSELNVNALLLGDSALYLCATSLKGYEQYFGPGTRLTVT.

At least ten counts were recorded for this clonotype. This chain joins TRBV6-5 and TRBJ2-2; D ambiguous. Germline CDR1 is MNHEY and CDR2 is SVGAGI. The CDR3 extends over 15 amino acids. Trimming took off 6 bases at V and 4 bases at J, with 15 bases between the two ends. Written as DNA, the CDR3 is TGTGCCAGCAGCCACGGACGAAAGAGCACCGGGGAGCTGTTTTTT. Translated, it gives CASSHGRKSTGELFF.

Worth noting for this clonotype: Possible read error: a much larger clone is one base away. The rearrangement links TRBV4-2 to TRBJ1-2; the match to TRBD1 covers 7 bases. Germline CDR1 LGHNA, CDR2 YNFKEQ. The CDR3 is 17 residues long. The CDR3, as DNA: TGTGCCATCAGCCGGTACGGGGACAGCGGAGCTAACTATGGCTACACCTTC. As protein: CAISRYGDSGANYGYTF.

A note on this clonotype: The germline gene is not matched at one end of the junction; a read error may be the cause. J is TRBJ2-7 and V is TRBV6-5; no reliable D call. This CDR3 is built from 15 residues. The germline gives CDR1 MNHEY, CDR2 SVGAGI. The CDR3 bases are TGTGCCAGCGGCAATGGAAGAGTCACTCGCTACGAGGAGTACTTC. Residues: CASGNGRVTRYEEYF.